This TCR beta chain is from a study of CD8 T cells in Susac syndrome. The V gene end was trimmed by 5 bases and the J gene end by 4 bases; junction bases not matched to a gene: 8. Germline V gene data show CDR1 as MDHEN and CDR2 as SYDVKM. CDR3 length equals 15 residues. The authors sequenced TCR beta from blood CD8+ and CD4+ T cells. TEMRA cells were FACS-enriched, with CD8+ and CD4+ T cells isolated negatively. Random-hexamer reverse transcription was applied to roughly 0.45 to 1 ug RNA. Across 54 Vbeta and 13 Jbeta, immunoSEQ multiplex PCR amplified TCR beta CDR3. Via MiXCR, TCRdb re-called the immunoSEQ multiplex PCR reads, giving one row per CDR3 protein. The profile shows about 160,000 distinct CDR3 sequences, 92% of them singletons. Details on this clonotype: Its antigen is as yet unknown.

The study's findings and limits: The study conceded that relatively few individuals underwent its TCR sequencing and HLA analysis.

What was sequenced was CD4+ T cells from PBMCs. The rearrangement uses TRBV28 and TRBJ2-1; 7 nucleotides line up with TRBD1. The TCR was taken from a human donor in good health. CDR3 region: CASSLPGTDYNEQFF. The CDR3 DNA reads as TGTGCCAGCAGTCTGCCCGGGACAGATTACAATGAGCAGTTCTTC. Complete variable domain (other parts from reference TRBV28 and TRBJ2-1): DVKVTQSSRYLVKRTGEKVFLECVQDMDHENMFWYRQDPGLGLRLIYFSYDVKMKEKGDIPEGYSVSREKKERFSLILESASTNQTSMYLCASSLPGTDYNEQFFGPGTRLTVL.